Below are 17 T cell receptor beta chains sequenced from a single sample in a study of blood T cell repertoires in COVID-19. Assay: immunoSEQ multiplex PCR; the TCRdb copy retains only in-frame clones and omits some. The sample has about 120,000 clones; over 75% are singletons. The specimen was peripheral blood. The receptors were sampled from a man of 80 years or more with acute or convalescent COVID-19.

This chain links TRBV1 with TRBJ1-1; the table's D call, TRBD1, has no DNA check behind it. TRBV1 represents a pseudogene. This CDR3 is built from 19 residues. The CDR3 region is CTSRRQNGTTFPMNTEAFF. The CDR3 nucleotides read TGCACCAGCAGAAGACAAAACGGGACAACCTTCCCCATGAACACTGAAGCTTTCTTT.

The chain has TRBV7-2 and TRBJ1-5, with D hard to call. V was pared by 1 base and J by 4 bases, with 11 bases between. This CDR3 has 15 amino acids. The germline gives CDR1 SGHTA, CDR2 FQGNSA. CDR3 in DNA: TGTGCCAGCAGCTTAGGAGGTAATGGGAATCAGCCCCAGCATTTT. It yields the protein CASSLGGNGNQPQHF.

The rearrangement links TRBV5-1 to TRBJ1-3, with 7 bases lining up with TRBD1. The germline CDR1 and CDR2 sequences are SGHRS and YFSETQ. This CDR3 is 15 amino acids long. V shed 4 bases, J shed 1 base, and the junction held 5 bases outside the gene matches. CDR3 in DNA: TGCGCCAGCAGCGATCAGGGGGGATCTGGAAACACCATATATTTT. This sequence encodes CASSDQGGSGNTIYF.

The CDR3 coding sequence is TGTGCCAGCAGTTTTACAGGGGTCCTCGGCTACACCTTC. It encodes CASSFTGVLGYTF. The chain employs TRBV27 and TRBJ1-2; 7 bases map to TRBD1. The CDR3 spans 13 residues. Germline CDR1 and CDR2: MNHEY and SMNVEV (reference sequence). The ends lost 3 bases at V and 8 bases at J; junction bases unmatched: 6.

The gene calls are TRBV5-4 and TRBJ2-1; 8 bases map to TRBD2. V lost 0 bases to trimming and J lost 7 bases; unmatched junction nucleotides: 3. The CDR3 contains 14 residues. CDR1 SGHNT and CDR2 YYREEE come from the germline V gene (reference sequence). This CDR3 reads CASSLVGTRNEQFF. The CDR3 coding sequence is TGTGCCAGCAGCTTGGTCGGGACTAGGAATGAGCAGTTCTTC.

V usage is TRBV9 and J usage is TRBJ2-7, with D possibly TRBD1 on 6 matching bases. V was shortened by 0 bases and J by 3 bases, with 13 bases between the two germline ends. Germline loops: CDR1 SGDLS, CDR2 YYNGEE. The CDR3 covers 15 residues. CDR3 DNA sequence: TGTGCCAGCAGCGTAGCGGACAGAGCCCTCTACGAGCAGTACTTC. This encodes CASSVADRALYEQYF.

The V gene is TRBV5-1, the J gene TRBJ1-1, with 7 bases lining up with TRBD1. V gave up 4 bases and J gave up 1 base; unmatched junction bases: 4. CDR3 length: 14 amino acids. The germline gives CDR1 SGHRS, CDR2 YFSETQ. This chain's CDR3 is CASSIGTANTEAFF. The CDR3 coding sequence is TGCGCCAGCAGCATCGGGACAGCGAACACTGAAGCTTTCTTT. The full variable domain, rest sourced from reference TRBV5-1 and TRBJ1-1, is KAGVTQTPRYLIKTRGQQVTLSCSPISGHRSVSWYQQTPGQGLQFLFEYFSETQRNKGNFPGRFSGRQFSNSRSEMNVSTLELGDSALYLCASSIGTANTEAFFGQGTRLTVV.

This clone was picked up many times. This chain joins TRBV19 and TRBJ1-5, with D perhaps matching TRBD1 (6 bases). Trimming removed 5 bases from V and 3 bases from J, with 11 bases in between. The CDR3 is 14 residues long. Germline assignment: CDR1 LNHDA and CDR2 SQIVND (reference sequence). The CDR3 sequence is CASSVQGINQPQHF. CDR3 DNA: TGTGCCAGTAGTGTCCAGGGGATCAATCAGCCCCAGCATTTT.

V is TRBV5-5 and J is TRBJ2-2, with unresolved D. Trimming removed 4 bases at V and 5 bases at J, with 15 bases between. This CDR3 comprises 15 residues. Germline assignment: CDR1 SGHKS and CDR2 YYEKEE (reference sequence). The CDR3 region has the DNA TGTGCCAGCAGCCCCCCGAGAGGTGGGACCGGGGAGCTGTTTTTT. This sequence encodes CASSPPRGGTGELFF.

CDR3 sequence reads: CASTNLGQPSTDTQYF. In DNA form, the CDR3 reads TGTGCCAGCACTAACCTGGGACAGCCTAGCACAGATACGCAGTATTTT. This rearrangement joins TRBV2 to TRBJ2-3; 7 positions agree with TRBD1. J gave up 0 bases and V 7 bases, and 10 bases lay outside the gene matches. In germline, CDR1 is SNHLY, CDR2 FYNNEI. The CDR3 is 16 residues long.

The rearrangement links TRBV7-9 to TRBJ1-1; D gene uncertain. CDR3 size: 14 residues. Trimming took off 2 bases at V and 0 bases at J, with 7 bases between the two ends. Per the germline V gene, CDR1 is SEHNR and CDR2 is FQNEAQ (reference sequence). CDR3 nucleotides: TGTGCCAGCAGCTTACAGATCATGAACACTGAAGCTTTCTTT. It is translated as CASSLQIMNTEAFF.

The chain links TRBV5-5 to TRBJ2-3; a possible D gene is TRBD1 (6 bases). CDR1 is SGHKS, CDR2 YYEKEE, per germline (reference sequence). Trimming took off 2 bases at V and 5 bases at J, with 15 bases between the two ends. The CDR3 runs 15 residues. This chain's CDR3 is CASSFPGHGGDTQYF. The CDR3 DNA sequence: TGTGCCAGCAGCTTTCCGGGACACGGTGGAGATACGCAGTATTTT.

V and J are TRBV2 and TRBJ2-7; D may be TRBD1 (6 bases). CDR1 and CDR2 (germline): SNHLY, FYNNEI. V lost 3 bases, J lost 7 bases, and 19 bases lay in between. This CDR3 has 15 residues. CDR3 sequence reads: CASSDRTVILREQYF. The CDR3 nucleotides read TGTGCCAGCAGTGATCGGACAGTCATCCTACGGGAGCAGTACTTC.

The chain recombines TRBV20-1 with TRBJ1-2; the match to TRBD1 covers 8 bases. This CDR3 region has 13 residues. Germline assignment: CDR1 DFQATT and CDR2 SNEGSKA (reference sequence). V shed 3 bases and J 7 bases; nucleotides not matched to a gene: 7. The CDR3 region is CSASPGGIGGYTF. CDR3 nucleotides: TGCAGTGCTAGTCCAGGGGGCATCGGTGGCTACACCTTC.

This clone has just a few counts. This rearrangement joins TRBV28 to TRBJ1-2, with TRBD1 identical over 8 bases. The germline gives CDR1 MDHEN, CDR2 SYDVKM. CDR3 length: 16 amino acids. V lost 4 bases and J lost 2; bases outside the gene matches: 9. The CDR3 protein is CASSSQRPGGNYGYTF. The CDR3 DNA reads TGTGCCAGCAGTTCCCAGCGTCCAGGGGGCAACTATGGCTACACCTTC.

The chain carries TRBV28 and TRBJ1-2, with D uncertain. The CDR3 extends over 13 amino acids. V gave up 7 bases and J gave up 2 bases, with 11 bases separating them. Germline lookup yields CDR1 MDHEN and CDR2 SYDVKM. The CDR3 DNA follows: TGTGCCAGCATCCCCGACAAAAACTATGGCTACACCTTC. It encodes CASIPDKNYGYTF.

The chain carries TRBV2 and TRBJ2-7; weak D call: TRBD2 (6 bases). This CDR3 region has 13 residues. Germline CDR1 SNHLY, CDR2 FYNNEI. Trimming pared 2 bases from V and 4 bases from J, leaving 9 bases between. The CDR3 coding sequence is TGTGCCAGCAGTGAACGGGAGTTGTACGAGCAGTACTTC. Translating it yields CASSERELYEQYF.